Below are 5 T cell receptor beta chains sequenced from a single sample in a study of human T cells and chemical hapten exposure. TCRdb re-called the RACE reads with MiXCR, one entry per CDR3 protein. This repertoire shows some 360,000 distinct CDR3 sequences, less than 6.5% found once; its top ten account for 2.5% to 3%. Time point indicated: pre-sensitization, week 0. This sample's treatment: therapeutic diphenylcyclopropenone sensitization with weekly scalp DPC. The sequenced sample was whole blood, obtained in connection with sensitization to the hapten diphenylcyclopropenone (DPC). Every receptor here comes from a woman aged 50 to 60 with alopecia areata. Some clones in this sample may be carry-over from other donors' samples.

This clonotype was detected only a few times. The chain carries TRBV10-3 and TRBJ2-2; D is unresolved. Germline lookup yields CDR1 ENHRY and CDR2 SYGVKD. The CDR3 length is 14 residues. V was cut by 0 bases and J by 3 bases, with 5 bases left in between. The CDR3 DNA reads as TGTGCCATCAGTGAGTCCCGGGACACCGGGGAGCTGTTTTTT. Encoded protein: CAISESRDTGELFF.

The rearrangement joins TRBV7-9 to TRBJ1-4, with 9 nucleotides matching TRBD1. CDR3 length: 17 amino acids. The J segment lost 0 bases and the V segment lost 5 bases, leaving 7 bases of the junction unmatched. Germline CDR1 and CDR2: SEHNR and FQNEAQ (reference sequence). The DNA for the CDR3 is TGTGCCAGCAGCCCCCGGGACAGGGACTCAACTAATGAAAAACTGTTTTTT. Its translation is CASSPRDRDSTNEKLFF.

The chain joins TRBV27 to TRBJ1-5, with 9 bases lining up with TRBD1. From germline, CDR1 is MNHEY and CDR2 SMNVEV (reference sequence). Trimming removed 8 bases from V and 4 bases from J; junction bases left unmatched: 9. The CDR3 has 15 amino acids. The CDR3 is CASASGTGPNQPQHF. CDR3 DNA: TGTGCCAGCGCCTCCGGGACAGGGCCGAATCAGCCCCAGCATTTT.

This chain joins TRBV12-3 or TRBV12-4 and TRBJ1-1, with D perhaps TRBD1 (5 bases). The V gene lost 6 bases and the J gene lost 7 bases, with 9 bases spanning the gap. The CDR3 runs 11 residues. The CDR3 DNA is TGTGCCAGCAGGAGGGGTATTGAAGCTTTCTTT. It translates to CASRRGIEAFF.

This clonotype came up many times. The chain is built from TRBV10-3 and TRBJ2-1; tentative D call: TRBD1 (5 bases). CDR3 length equals 11 residues. The V gene lost 5 bases and the J gene lost 9 bases, with 8 bases spanning the gap. Per the germline V gene, CDR1 is ENHRY and CDR2 is SYGVKD. CDR3 DNA: TGTGCCATCAGTAAGGACACTGAGCAGTTCTTC. Translated: CAISKDTEQFF.